The 28 T cell receptor beta chains below all came from one sample that was sequenced in a study of blood T cells in healthy people across ages. The authors ran a second PCR of about 7 to 11 cycles using a sample-barcoded 5' primer and a J-beta primer mix. TCRdb independently ran MiXCR on the 5' RACE reads; one entry per CDR3 protein. The sample has 1.5 million to 2 million distinct CDR3 sequences, roughly 50% seen once; the top ten hold around 2.1%. Sequencing was performed on blood. The receptors shown here come from a woman aged 40 to 50 in good health.

The genes are TRBV12-3 or TRBV12-4 and TRBJ2-2, with D perhaps TRBD1 (5 bases). V was cut by 6 bases and J by 6 bases, with 8 bases left in between. The CDR3 is 12 amino acids. The CDR3 is CASSDRPGELFF. DNA for the CDR3: TGTGCCAGCAGCGACAGACCCGGGGAGCTGTTTTTT.

This clonotype has a handful of counts. The chain joins TRBV28 to TRBJ2-3, with D perhaps matching TRBD1 (5 bases). There are 15 residues in the CDR3. Germline V gene sequence: CDR1 MDHEN, CDR2 SYDVKM. V was clipped by 5 bases and J by 4 bases, with 16 bases between them. CDR3 DNA sequence: TGTGCCAGCAGTAATCCCAGGGATGGGGCAGATACGCAGTATTTT. Translating gives CASSNPRDGADTQYF. Together with reference TRBV28 and TRBJ2-3, the CDR3 gives the full variable domain: DVKVTQSSRYLVKRTGEKVFLECVQDMDHENMFWYRQDPGLGLRLIYFSYDVKMKEKGDIPEGYSVSREKKERFSLILESASTNQTSMYLCASSNPRDGADTQYFGPGTRLTVL.

This chain joins TRBV6-5 and TRBJ1-5; D remains ambiguous. This CDR3 has 14 amino acids. The V end was cut by 2 bases, the J end by 5 bases, with 10 bases between. Germline CDR1 is MNHEY and CDR2 is SVGAGI. CDR3 in amino acids: CASSYGGMDQPQHF. The CDR3 bases are TGTGCCAGCAGTTACGGTGGAATGGATCAGCCCCAGCATTTT.

In this sample, this clonotype turned up a few times. J is TRBJ2-3 and V is TRBV29-1, with D possibly being TRBD2 (6 bases). Trimming shortened V by 3 bases and J by 5 bases, and 12 bases separated the two germline ends. CDR3 length equals 13 residues. Looked up from germline, CDR1 is SQVTM and CDR2 is ANQGSEA. The CDR3 DNA sequence: TGCAGCGTTGAGACACCGCGGGAAGATACGCAGTATTTT. Protein sequence: CSVETPREDTQYF.

For this clonotype: At one end the junction does not follow the germline gene, possibly because of a read error. In nucleotides, the CDR3 is TGTGCCAGCAGTCGACCCCAGGACAGGGTCAATGAGCGGTTCTTC. Residues: CASSRPQDRVNERFF. The chain links TRBV12-3 or TRBV12-4 to TRBJ2-1, with TRBD1 matching 8 bases. The CDR3 is 15 residues long.

The chain has TRBV5-5 and TRBJ2-3; a weak D match, TRBD1 (6 bases). The CDR3 length is 15 residues. Trimming shortened V by 4 bases and J by 0 bases, and 12 bases separated the two germline ends. The germline V gene has CDR1 SGHKS and CDR2 YYEKEE (reference sequence). CDR3 protein: CASSLWTASTDTQYF. In DNA form, the CDR3 reads TGTGCCAGCAGCCTTTGGACAGCCAGCACAGATACGCAGTATTTT.

This chain links TRBV20-1 with TRBJ2-4; D is possibly TRBD1 or TRBD2 (5 bases each). Trimming shortened V by 6 bases and J by 5 bases, and 20 bases separated the two germline ends. The CDR3 totals 15 residues. Germline CDR1 DFQATT, CDR2 SNEGSKA (reference sequence). The CDR3 nucleotides read TGCAGTGCGGAAGGGACCCCCGGCTCCCAAAACATTCAGTACTTC. Its protein is CSAEGTPGSQNIQYF.

This clonotype was seen only a few times. The chain is built from TRBV29-1 and TRBJ2-7, with no clear D. The J call is uncertain, as TRBJ2-5 better fits the DNA end. The germline gives CDR1 SQVTM, CDR2 ANQGSEA. The CDR3 has 10 residues. The CDR3 DNA reads as TGCAGCGTTGATTGGGAGACCCAGTACTTC. Residues: CSVDWETQYF.

This clonotype was observed a few times. The gene calls are TRBV5-6 and TRBJ2-1, with 7 bases fitting TRBD1. Looked up from germline, CDR1 is SGHDT and CDR2 is YYEEEE. V lost 4 bases, J lost 2 bases, and 9 bases stayed unmatched. The CDR3 covers 16 residues. CDR3 amino acids: CASSQYYRGTYNEQFF. The CDR3 DNA sequence: TGTGCCAGCAGCCAGTACTACAGGGGAACCTACAATGAGCAGTTCTTC. The full variable domain, in which reference TRBV5-6 and TRBJ2-1 provide the parts outside the CDR3, is DAGVTQSPTHLIKTRGQQVTLRCSPKSGHDTVSWYQQALGQGPQFIFQYYEEEERQRGNFPDRFSGHQFPNYSSELNVNALLLGDSALYLCASSQYYRGTYNEQFFGPGTRLTVL.

The gene calls are TRBV24-1 and TRBJ1-2, with a tentative D call TRBD1 (5 bases). Trimming left V 0 bases short and J 7 bases short, with 14 bases between. Germline V gene lookup returns CDR1 KGHDR and CDR2 SFDVKD. The CDR3 is 15 residues long. The CDR3 reads CATSDLRQGSGGYTF. CDR3 coding DNA: TGTGCCACCAGTGATTTGCGGCAGGGAAGCGGTGGCTACACCTTC.

This clonotype was detected only a few times. The CDR3 region is CASSPDRAQGSGYTF. For the CDR3, the DNA is TGTGCCAGCAGCCCCGACAGGGCCCAAGGAAGTGGCTACACCTTC. The V call is TRBV7-2, the J call TRBJ1-2; TRBD1 agrees at 7 bases. Germline CDR1 SGHTA, CDR2 FQGNSA. Losses at the gene ends were 5 bases for V and 7 bases for J; bases not matched to a gene: 13. The CDR3 contains 15 residues.

Only a few counts were recorded for this clonotype. The V gene is TRBV18, the J gene TRBJ2-7; D gene ambiguous. This CDR3 is 14 amino acids long. The germline gives CDR1 KGHSH, CDR2 LQKENI. The V and J ends lost 1 base and 0 bases respectively, with 7 bases between them. CDR3 DNA sequence: TGTGCCAGCTCACCACAACTTAGCTCCTACGAGCAGTACTTC. Protein: CASSPQLSSYEQYF.

The rearrangement joins TRBV29-1 to TRBJ1-4; TRBD1 might be the D (5 bases). Germline V gene sequence: CDR1 SQVTM, CDR2 ANQGSEA. The CDR3 runs 14 residues. The germline V and J ends were trimmed by 4 bases and 12 bases, with 21 bases remaining between them. The CDR3 region is CSVGDRHANRELFF. CDR3 bases: TGCAGCGTTGGGGACCGACACGCTAACCGAGAACTGTTTTTT. The full variable domain, its missing parts supplied by reference TRBV29-1 and TRBJ1-4, is SAVISQKPSRDICQRGTSLTIQCQVDSQVTMMFWYRQQPGQSLTLIATANQGSEATYESGFVIDKFPISRPNLTFSTLTVSNMSPEDSSIYLCSVGDRHANRELFFGSGTQLSVL.

The chain couples TRBV24-1 to TRBJ2-5, with 10 nucleotides matching TRBD1. The trim removed 3 bases at V and 3 bases at J, leaving 3 bases unmatched. CDR1 is KGHDR, CDR2 SFDVKD, per germline. This CDR3 has 15 amino acids. The CDR3: CATSDIGTGEETQYF. In nucleotides, the CDR3 is TGTGCCACCAGTGATATAGGGACAGGGGAAGAGACCCAGTACTTC.

This rearrangement joins TRBV6-2 or TRBV6-3 to TRBJ1-2; D remains unclear. This CDR3 region has 12 residues. V was trimmed by 6 bases and J by 8 bases, leaving 13 bases between them. Germline-derived CDR1 and CDR2 are MNHEY and SVGEGT. Here the CDR3 DNA reads TGTGCCAGCAGCGAAGGGCTGGGAGGCTACACCTTC. Translated: CASSEGLGGYTF.

V is TRBV6-2 or TRBV6-3 and J is TRBJ1-5; D is possibly TRBD1 (6 bases). The germline V and J ends were trimmed by 2 bases and 4 bases, with 9 bases remaining between them. The germline gives CDR1 MNHEY, CDR2 SVGEGT. This CDR3 comprises 14 residues. The CDR3 sequence: CASSYPRGNQPQHF. DNA of the CDR3: TGTGCCAGCAGTTACCCCAGGGGAAATCAGCCCCAGCATTTT.

The chain joins TRBV4-2 to TRBJ2-1; 11 nucleotides align to TRBD1. CDR3 length: 18 residues. Trimming at V came to 2 bases and at J to 2 bases, leaving 8 bases not matched to a gene. The germline gives CDR1 LGHNA, CDR2 YNFKEQ. The CDR3 spells CASSQLPPGQGAYNEQFF. The DNA of the CDR3 is TGTGCCAGCAGCCAACTTCCTCCGGGACAGGGGGCCTACAATGAGCAGTTCTTC.

This clonotype was counted between two and nine times. The chain carries TRBV28 and TRBJ2-7; perhaps TRBD2 as D (6 bases). The V gene's germline CDR1 is MDHEN and CDR2 SYDVKM. The CDR3 covers 15 residues. V lost 5 bases to trimming and J lost 2 bases, with 16 bases between them. The CDR3 coding sequence is TGTGCCAGCAGTCTGCGGGACTCGATAACCTACGAGCAGTACTTC. Its protein product is CASSLRDSITYEQYF.

This clonotype has a handful of counts. The chain recombines TRBV12-3 or TRBV12-4 with TRBJ1-1; no firm D call. The CDR3 loop spans 16 amino acids. Trimming took off 5 bases at V and 4 bases at J, with 20 bases between the two ends. The CDR3 region is CASSLIAPGGSTEAFF. As DNA, the CDR3 is TGTGCCAGCAGTCTCATTGCCCCGGGAGGGAGCACTGAAGCTTTCTTT.

This chain connects TRBV24-1 to TRBJ2-5; unclear D gene. Germline V gene sequence: CDR1 KGHDR, CDR2 SFDVKD. This CDR3 region has 15 residues. V was trimmed by 3 bases and J by 7 bases, leaving 17 bases between them. CDR3 nucleotide sequence: TGTGCCACCAGTGATGGTAGTAGGACGGCATGGACCCAGTACTTC. Translating gives CATSDGSRTAWTQYF.

This clonotype occurred a few times. The chain has TRBV7-9 and TRBJ1-2; D perhaps matches TRBD1 (6 bases). V lost 10 bases, J lost 3 bases, and 21 bases lay in between. Germline lookup yields CDR1 SEHNR and CDR2 FQNEAQ (reference sequence). CDR3 size: 15 residues. The CDR3 loop is CAIEGEERADYGYTF. CDR3 coding DNA: TGTGCCATCGAGGGGGAGGAACGGGCGGACTATGGCTACACCTTC.

The chain employs TRBV14 and TRBJ2-1, with 11 bases aligning to TRBD2. CDR3 length: 14 residues. V lost 4 bases, J lost 8 bases, and 4 bases stayed unmatched. Germline V gives CDR1 SGHDN, CDR2 FVKESK. The CDR3: CASSPGTSGYEQFF. The DNA of the CDR3 is TGTGCCAGCAGCCCCGGGACTAGCGGTTATGAGCAGTTCTTC.

The chain uses TRBV6-2 or TRBV6-3 and TRBJ2-1, with 12 bases fitting TRBD1. The CDR3 extends over 16 amino acids. Germline V lookup: CDR1 MNHEY, CDR2 SVGEGT. The J segment lost 7 bases and the V segment lost 0 bases, leaving 4 bases of the junction unmatched. Here the CDR3 reads CASSYSGQGAPNEQFF. DNA of the CDR3: TGTGCCAGCAGTTACTCGGGACAGGGGGCTCCAAATGAGCAGTTCTTC.

The genes are TRBV4-3 and TRBJ2-2; 9 bases agree with TRBD2. This CDR3 contains 17 residues. Germline loops: CDR1 LGHNA, CDR2 YSLEER. V lost 1 base to trimming and J lost 5 bases; unmatched junction nucleotides: 8. CDR3 nucleotides: TGCGCCAGCAGCCAAGGTCCAGCGGGGGGTAGGACCGGGGAGCTGTTTTTT. The encoded protein is CASSQGPAGGRTGELFF.

V gene TRBV29-1 combines with J gene TRBJ2-3; 9 bases match TRBD2. Germline-derived CDR1 and CDR2 are SQVTM and ANQGSEA. V lost 8 bases and J lost 4; bases outside the gene matches: 10. This CDR3 spans 14 amino acids. CDR3: CSKSGGQGSDTQYF. DNA for the CDR3: TGCAGCAAAAGCGGGGGGCAGGGCTCAGATACGCAGTATTTT.

The V call is TRBV28, the J call TRBJ2-3, with TRBD1 matching over 11 bases. The CDR3 is made up of 15 amino acids. Germline CDR1 is MDHEN and CDR2 is SYDVKM. Trimming at V came to 11 bases and at J to 6 bases, leaving 13 bases not matched to a gene. The CDR3 sequence is CAGTYSRDRGDTQYF. CDR3 coding DNA: TGTGCCGGCACATACAGCCGGGACAGGGGGGATACGCAGTATTTT.

The chain carries TRBV20-1 and TRBJ2-7, with D unclear. Germline-derived CDR1 and CDR2 are DFQATT and SNEGSKA (reference sequence). Trimming stripped 6 bases from V and 3 bases from J, with 21 bases between. CDR3 length equals 15 residues. DNA for the CDR3: TGCAGTGCCCTAAATAAAGACAAGTTTCTCTACGAGCAGTACTTC. It translates to CSALNKDKFLYEQYF.

V and J are TRBV7-3 and TRBJ2-3, with D hard to call. The V gene's germline CDR1 is SGHTA and CDR2 FQGTGA. V was clipped by 5 bases and J by 6 bases, with 12 bases between them. The CDR3 length is 13 residues. CDR3 in amino acids: CASSTDPPDTQYF. Written as DNA, the CDR3 is TGTGCCAGCAGCACAGACCCACCCGATACGCAGTATTTT.